Reported below is one T cell receptor beta chain. Its antigen is unidentified. The data were obtained in a study of high-grade serous ovarian cancer treatment subgroups. Study information: Each sample yielded on average approximately 7,700 unique TCR beta rearrangements from some 15,000 reads.

Study-wide results and caveats: Clonal relatedness tracked neoantigen level, and by trend copy number and mutation load. Spatial context was lost because tumors were sequenced in bulk.

Tumor samples were obtained before definitive surgery or chemotherapy. The protocol was immunoSEQ multiplex PCR, while the TCRdb copy is restricted to in-frame clones and leaves out a portion. Of roughly 6,000 clones in the sample, roughly 70% were seen once. Trimming left V 2 bases short and J 4 bases short, with 12 bases between. Per germline, CDR1 MDHEN and CDR2 SYDVKM. The length of the CDR3 is 15 residues. The sample was tumor tissue. This TCR came from a human donor with high-grade serous ovarian cancer. The chain couples TRBV28 to TRBJ2-1; D uncertain. The CDR3 loop reads CASSLRGSRYNEQFF. DNA of the CDR3: TGTGCCAGCAGTTTACGTGGGTCGAGATACAATGAGCAGTTCTTC.